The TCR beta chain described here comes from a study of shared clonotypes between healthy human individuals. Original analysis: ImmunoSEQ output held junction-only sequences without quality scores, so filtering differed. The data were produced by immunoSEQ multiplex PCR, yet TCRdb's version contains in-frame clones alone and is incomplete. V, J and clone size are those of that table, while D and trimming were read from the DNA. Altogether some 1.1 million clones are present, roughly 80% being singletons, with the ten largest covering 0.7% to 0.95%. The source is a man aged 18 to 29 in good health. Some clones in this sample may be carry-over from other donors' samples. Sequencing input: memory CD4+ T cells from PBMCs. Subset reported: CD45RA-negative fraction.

CDR3 protein: CASSITGTGGTGELFF. CDR3 nucleotides: TGTGCCAGCAGCATAACCGGGACAGGGGGCACCGGGGAGCTGTTTTTT. The chain employs TRBV9 and TRBJ2-2; 11 bases fit TRBD1. Losses at the gene ends were 4 bases for V and 4 bases for J; bases not matched to a gene: 6. CDR3 length equals 16 residues. Germline assignment: CDR1 SGDLS and CDR2 YYNGEE.